This T cell receptor (beta chain) was captured by sequencing in a study of cytomegalovirus exposure and HLA in healthy donors. Notes on the study in general: Later on, an analysis found that several of the most significant clusters appeared to be linked to common viral pathogens, which included parvovirus B19. Cytomegalovirus-associated TCR beta chains were listed, numbering 164.

Germline-derived CDR1 and CDR2 are LNHDA and SQIVND (reference sequence). CDR3 length: 14 residues. Unmatched junction bases numbered 9, after V lost 6 bases and J lost 5 bases. Amplification used 60 Vbeta primers and 13 Jbeta primers. TCRdb's table, derived via immunoSEQ multiplex PCR, lists solely in-frame clones and lacks some. The sample carries about 120,000 clones, around two thirds recorded once. A remark on this clone: The target antigen is unknown.

The sample was PBMCs. The chain recombines TRBV19 with TRBJ2-7; TRBD1 matches 8 bases. The origin of this receptor is a human donor in good health. CDR3 amino acids: CASSLRTGMDEQYF. CDR3 DNA: TGTGCCAGTAGCCTAAGGACAGGGATGGACGAGCAGTACTTC.